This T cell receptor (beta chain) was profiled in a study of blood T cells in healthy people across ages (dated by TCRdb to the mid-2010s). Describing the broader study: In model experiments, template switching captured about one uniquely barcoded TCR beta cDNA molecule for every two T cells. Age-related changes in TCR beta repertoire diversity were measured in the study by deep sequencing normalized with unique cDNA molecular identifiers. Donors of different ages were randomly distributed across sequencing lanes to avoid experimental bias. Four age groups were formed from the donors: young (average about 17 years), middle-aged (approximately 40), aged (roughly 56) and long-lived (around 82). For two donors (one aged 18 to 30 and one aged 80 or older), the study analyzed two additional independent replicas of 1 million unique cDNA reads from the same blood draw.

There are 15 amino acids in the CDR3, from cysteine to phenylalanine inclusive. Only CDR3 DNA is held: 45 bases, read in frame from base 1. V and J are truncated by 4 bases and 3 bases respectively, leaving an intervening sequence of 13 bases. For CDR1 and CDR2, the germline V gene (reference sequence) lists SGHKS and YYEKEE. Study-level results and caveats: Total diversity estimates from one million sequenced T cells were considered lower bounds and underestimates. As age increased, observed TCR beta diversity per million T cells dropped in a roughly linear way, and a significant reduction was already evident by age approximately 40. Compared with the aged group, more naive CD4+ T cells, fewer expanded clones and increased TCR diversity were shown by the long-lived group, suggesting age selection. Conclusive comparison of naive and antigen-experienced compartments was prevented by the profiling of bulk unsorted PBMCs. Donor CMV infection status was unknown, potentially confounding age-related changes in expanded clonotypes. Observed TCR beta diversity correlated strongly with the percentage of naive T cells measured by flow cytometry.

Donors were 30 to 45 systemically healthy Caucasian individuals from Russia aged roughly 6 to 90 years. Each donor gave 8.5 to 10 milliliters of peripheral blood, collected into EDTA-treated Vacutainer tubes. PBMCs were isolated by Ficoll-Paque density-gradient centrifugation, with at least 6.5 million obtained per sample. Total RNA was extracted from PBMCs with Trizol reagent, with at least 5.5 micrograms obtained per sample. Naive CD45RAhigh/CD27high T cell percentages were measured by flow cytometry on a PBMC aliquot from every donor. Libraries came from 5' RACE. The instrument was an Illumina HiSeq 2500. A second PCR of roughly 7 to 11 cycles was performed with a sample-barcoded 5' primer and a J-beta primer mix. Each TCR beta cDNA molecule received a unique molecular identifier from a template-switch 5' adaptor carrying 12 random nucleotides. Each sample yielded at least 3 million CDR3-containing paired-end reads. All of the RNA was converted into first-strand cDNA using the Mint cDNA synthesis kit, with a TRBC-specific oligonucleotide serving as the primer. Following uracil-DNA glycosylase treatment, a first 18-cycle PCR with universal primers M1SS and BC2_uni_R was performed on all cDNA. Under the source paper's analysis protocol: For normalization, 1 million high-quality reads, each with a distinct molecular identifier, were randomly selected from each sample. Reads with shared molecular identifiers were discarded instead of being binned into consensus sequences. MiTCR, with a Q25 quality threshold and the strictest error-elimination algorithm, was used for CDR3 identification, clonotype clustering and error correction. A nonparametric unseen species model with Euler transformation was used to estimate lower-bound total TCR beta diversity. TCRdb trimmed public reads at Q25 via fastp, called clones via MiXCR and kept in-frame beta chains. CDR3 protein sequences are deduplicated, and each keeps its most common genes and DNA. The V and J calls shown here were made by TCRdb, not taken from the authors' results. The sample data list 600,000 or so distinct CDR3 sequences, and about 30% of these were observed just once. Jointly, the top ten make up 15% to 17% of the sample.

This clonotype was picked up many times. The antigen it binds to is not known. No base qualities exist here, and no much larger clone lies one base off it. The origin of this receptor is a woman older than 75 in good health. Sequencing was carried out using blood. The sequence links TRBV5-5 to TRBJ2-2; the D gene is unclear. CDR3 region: CASSGLIRYTGELFF. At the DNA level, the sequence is TGTGCCAGCAGCGGGTTGATCAGATACACCGGGGAGCTGTTTTTT.